This TCR beta chain emerged from a study of graft-versus-host responses after intestinal transplantation. Findings and caveats of the study: Those patients showing graft-donor T cell macrochimerism displayed high graft-versus-host to host-versus-graft clonal ratios in allografts.

TCRdb keeps only in-frame clones here, not all; method: immunoSEQ multiplex PCR. The profile shows approximately 22,000 clones, approximately 45% of them singletons. Per the germline V gene, CDR1 is SNHLY and CDR2 is FYNNEI. V gave up 6 bases and J gave up 3 bases, with 14 bases separating them. This CDR3 comprises 14 residues. The TCR comes from a human patient who received an intestinal transplant. Sequenced here: alloreactive CD4+ T cells from a mixed lymphocyte reaction culture, sampled before intestinal transplant. Described subset: CFSE-low proliferating T cells sorted from approximately 6-day pre-transplant mixed lymphocyte reaction (GvH or HvG direction). This chain connects TRBV2 to TRBJ1-2; no clear D. The CDR3 sequence: CASRADGVDYGYTF. The CDR3 bases are TGTGCCAGCAGGGCCGACGGAGTGGACTATGGCTACACCTTC.